These 2 T cell receptor beta chains were all obtained from the same sample, sequenced in a study of cytomegalovirus exposure and HLA in healthy donors (dated by TCRdb to about 2017). The library came from the immunoSEQ multiplex PCR assay. For the multiplex PCR, a mixture combining 60 forward primers for TCR Vbeta segments and 13 reverse primers for TCR Jbeta segments was used. TCRdb took this table from immuneACCESS and kept in-frame rearrangements with V and J called. Such tables lack part of the clones; where checked against another copy, unresolved V genes explain under half of the gap, and the rest is unexplained. This sample comprises about 160,000 clones, roughly 85% of them detected only once. The top ten constitute around 9% of the sample. Sequencing was done on a sample of PBMCs. Source of these receptors: a male donor in good health and CMV-seropositive.

The V and J genes are TRBV7-8 and TRBJ2-7, with 12 nucleotides matching TRBD2. This CDR3 is built from 15 residues. J was trimmed by 3 bases and V by 6 bases; bases with no gene match: 6. CDR1 and CDR2 from the germline V gene are SGHVS and FQNEAQ. The CDR3 region is CASRSGLAGHYEQYF. The CDR3 nucleotides are TGTGCCAGCAGATCTGGACTAGCGGGACACTACGAGCAGTACTTC. Variable domain in full (rest from reference TRBV7-8 and TRBJ2-7): GAGVSQSPRYKVAKRGQDVALRCDPISGHVSLFWYQQALGQGPEFLTYFQNEAQLDKSGLPSDRFFAERPEGSVSTLKIQRTQQEDSAVYLCASRSGLAGHYEQYFGPGTRLTVT.

The rearrangement links TRBV27 to TRBJ1-1; 10 bases fit TRBD1. The V and J ends lost 5 bases and 1 base, in that order; junction bases with no gene match: 4. The germline V gene has CDR1 MNHEY and CDR2 SMNVEV (reference sequence). This CDR3 region has 15 residues. The CDR3 here is CASSPRDRGNTEAFF. CDR3 sequence (DNA): TGTGCCAGCAGTCCCCGGGACAGGGGGAACACTGAAGCTTTCTTT.